One sample yielded the 17 T cell receptor beta chains listed below, sequenced in a study of human T cells and chemical hapten exposure. Noted time point: pre-sensitization, week 0. Treatment of the sample: therapeutic diphenylcyclopropenone sensitization with weekly scalp DPC. TCRdb re-called the RACE reads through MiXCR, storing one row per CDR3 protein. The profile shows more than 250,000 distinct CDR3 sequences, more than 6.5% of them singletons. The sequences come from whole blood, collected in connection with sensitization to the hapten diphenylcyclopropenone (DPC). The receptors originated from a woman aged 35 to 49 with alopecia areata. Some clones in this sample may be carry-over from other donors' samples.

This clonotype has only a few counts. This chain uses TRBV27 with TRBJ1-1; tentative D call: TRBD1 (6 bases). Between the trimmed V and J ends, which lost 5 bases and 5 bases, there was a span of 18 bases. The length of the CDR3 is 15 residues. Germline lookup yields CDR1 MNHEY and CDR2 SMNVEV (reference sequence). CDR3 sequence: CASSRGREGGTEAFF. CDR3 DNA: TGTGCCAGCAGTCGAGGAAGGGAAGGGGGAACTGAAGCTTTCTTT.

This clonotype was detected ten times or more. V usage is TRBV5-1 and J usage is TRBJ1-1; 8 bases are shared with TRBD1. The ends lost 5 bases at V and 0 bases at J; junction bases unmatched: 3. This CDR3 has 14 residues. Germline CDR1 and CDR2: SGHRS and YFSETQ. CDR3 sequence: CASREDRVNTEAFF. The CDR3 DNA is TGCGCCAGCAGGGAGGACAGGGTGAACACTGAAGCTTTCTTT.

The rearrangement uses TRBV29-1 and TRBJ1-1, with D possibly TRBD1 on 5 matching bases. The V gene's germline CDR1 is SQVTM and CDR2 ANQGSEA. This CDR3 has 15 amino acids. V dropped 3 bases and J dropped 1 base, with 15 bases sitting between them. CDR3 in DNA: TGCAGCGTTGACATATTGGGGGTAACGAACACTGAAGCTTTCTTT. This encodes CSVDILGVTNTEAFF. Full variable domain (remainder filled in from reference TRBV29-1 and TRBJ1-1): SAVISQKPSRDICQRGTSLTIQCQVDSQVTMMFWYRQQPGQSLTLIATANQGSEATYESGFVIDKFPISRPNLTFSTLTVSNMSPEDSSIYLCSVDILGVTNTEAFFGQGTRLTVV.

This clonotype was observed a few times. J is TRBJ2-1 and V is TRBV28; the D gene is possibly TRBD2 (6 bases). With 4 bases removed from V and 1 base from J, the gap between germline ends came to 11 bases. Per the germline V gene, CDR1 is MDHEN and CDR2 is SYDVKM. The CDR3 loop spans 15 amino acids. The CDR3 nucleotides are TGTGCCAGCAGTTCCTTGACTAGATCCTACAATGAGCAGTTCTTC. Protein: CASSSLTRSYNEQFF.

V usage is TRBV29-1 and J usage is TRBJ2-3; D possibly corresponds to TRBD2 (6 bases). The CDR3 sequence is 16 residues long. V was shortened by 0 bases and J by 1 base, with 14 bases between the two germline ends. Germline V lookup: CDR1 SQVTM, CDR2 ANQGSEA. CDR3 coding DNA: TGCAGCGTTGAAGACTGGAGCGGGCATCGCACAGATACGCAGTATTTT. Protein product: CSVEDWSGHRTDTQYF.

V usage is TRBV10-3 and J usage is TRBJ1-2; weak D call: TRBD1 (5 bases). Trimming pared 0 bases from V and 8 bases from J, leaving 13 bases between. Germline V gene lookup returns CDR1 ENHRY and CDR2 SYGVKD. The CDR3 consists of 14 residues. Here the CDR3 reads CAISESSGAGGYTF. Here the CDR3 DNA reads TGTGCCATCAGTGAGTCTAGTGGGGCCGGGGGCTACACCTTC.

This sequence joins TRBV20-1 and TRBJ1-5; the D is unclear. V gave up 4 bases and J gave up 10 bases, with 17 bases separating them. CDR1 is DFQATT and CDR2 is SNEGSKA in the germline V gene (reference sequence). The CDR3 has 13 residues. CDR3 in DNA: TGCAGTGCTATACAAGCCGCCGTCGAACCCCAGCATTTT. It translates to CSAIQAAVEPQHF.

This clonotype was counted only a few times. J is TRBJ1-6 and V is TRBV4-1; D not certain. Germline-derived CDR1 and CDR2 are MGHRA and YSYEKL. This CDR3 has 15 amino acids. V lost 0 bases and J lost 9, with 12 bases in between. The CDR3 DNA sequence: TGCGCCAGCAGCCAAGATCAGAACGCGGCTTCACCCCTCCACTTT. Protein product: CASSQDQNAASPLHF.

CDR3 sequence (DNA): TGCGCCAGCAGCTTTGGGGACATTTACAATGAGCAGTTCTTC. Translated: CASSFGDIYNEQFF. V gene TRBV5-1 combines with J gene TRBJ2-1; perhaps TRBD1 as D (6 bases). The CDR3 has 14 residues. Trimming removed 2 bases at V and 4 bases at J, with 10 bases between. Germline-derived CDR1 and CDR2 are SGHRS and YFSETQ.

This clonotype was observed a few times. The genes are TRBV9 and TRBJ2-7, with a weak D call TRBD1 (7 bases). CDR3 length: 15 amino acids. Between the trimmed V and J ends, which lost 2 bases and 3 bases, there was a span of 15 bases. Looked up from germline, CDR1 is SGDLS and CDR2 is YYNGEE. CDR3 protein: CASSVTGGGFYEQYF. DNA of the CDR3: TGTGCCAGCAGCGTCACCGGAGGGGGCTTCTACGAGCAGTACTTC.

This clonotype was counted between two and nine times. The chain couples TRBV7-2 to TRBJ2-5; D could derive from TRBD1 or TRBD2 (5 bases each). Germline V gene sequence: CDR1 SGHTA, CDR2 FQGNSA. This CDR3 is 15 amino acids long. Trimming removed 1 base at V and 5 bases at J, with 14 bases between. CDR3 sequence: CASSLVGGEEETQYF. DNA for the CDR3: TGTGCCAGCAGCTTAGTTGGGGGTGAAGAGGAGACCCAGTACTTC.

The chain links TRBV29-1 to TRBJ1-6; D is unresolved. The CDR3 is made up of 13 amino acids. CDR1 is SQVTM, CDR2 ANQGSEA, per germline. V dropped 4 bases and J dropped 8 bases, with 12 bases sitting between them. CDR3 amino acids: CSVGVQRDSPLHF. CDR3 in DNA: TGCAGCGTTGGAGTCCAGCGAGATTCACCCCTCCACTTT. Filled out from reference TRBV29-1 and TRBJ1-6, the complete variable domain reads SAVISQKPSRDICQRGTSLTIQCQVDSQVTMMFWYRQQPGQSLTLIATANQGSEATYESGFVIDKFPISRPNLTFSTLTVSNMSPEDSSIYLCSVGVQRDSPLHFGNGTRLTVT.

This clonotype turned up a few times. This CDR3 is CASSYRGRSGNTIYF. As DNA, the CDR3 is TGTGCCAGCAGTTACAGGGGCAGATCTGGAAACACCATATATTTT. The V call is TRBV7-8, the J call TRBJ1-3; 7 bases agree with TRBD1. The V gene's germline CDR1 is SGHVS and CDR2 FQNEAQ. The V gene end was trimmed by 6 bases and the J gene end by 1 base; junction bases not matched to a gene: 6. CDR3 size: 15 residues.

This clonotype showed up just a few times. The V gene is TRBV4-3, the J gene TRBJ1-3; the match to TRBD1 covers 8 bases. The germline gives CDR1 LGHNA, CDR2 YSLEER. V shed 1 base, J shed 6 bases, and the junction held 5 bases outside the gene matches. The CDR3 is 15 residues long. CDR3 sequence: CASSQGTGSENTIYF. The CDR3 nucleotides read TGCGCCAGCAGCCAAGGGACAGGGAGCGAAAACACCATATATTTT.

This clonotype has only a few counts. The chain employs TRBV28 and TRBJ1-6; D remains unclear. CDR3 length equals 15 residues. Germline values: CDR1 MDHEN, CDR2 SYDVKM. V shed 7 bases and J shed 3 bases, with 13 bases lying between them. CDR3 sequence: CASKENGFYNSPLHF. The CDR3 nucleotides read TGTGCCAGCAAGGAAAACGGCTTCTATAATTCACCCCTCCACTTT.

The CDR3 nucleotides are TGTGCCAGCAGTGCCCAGGGGATAGGCAATCAGCCCCAGCATTTT. It yields the protein CASSAQGIGNQPQHF. The V gene is TRBV2, the J gene TRBJ1-5; possibly TRBD1 for D (6 bases). The V gene lost 4 bases and the J gene lost 2 bases, with 12 bases spanning the gap. Germline V lookup: CDR1 SNHLY, CDR2 FYNNEI. The CDR3 sequence is 15 residues long.

This chain links TRBV6-5 with TRBJ2-4; 9 bases are shared with TRBD1. The trim removed 6 bases at V and 6 bases at J, leaving 6 bases unmatched. Per germline, CDR1 MNHEY and CDR2 SVGAGI. The CDR3 has 14 residues. CDR3 residues: CASRAQGARNIQYF. DNA of the CDR3: TGTGCCAGCAGGGCACAGGGGGCCCGAAACATTCAGTACTTC.